These 2 T cell receptor beta chains share one sample of origin, sequenced in a study of cytomegalovirus exposure and HLA in healthy donors. Sequencing was performed with immunoSEQ multiplex PCR; in TCRdb, only in-frame clones are kept and a portion is missing. The data show around 91,000 clones, over 85% seen once. Source material: PBMCs. The receptors were gathered from a woman in her twenties or thirties in good health and CMV-seropositive.

This clone was counted between two and nine times. V and J are TRBV15 and TRBJ2-1, with 7 bases matching TRBD2. Germline trimming cut 1 base from V and 6 bases from J; bases unmatched to any gene: 6. The length of the CDR3 is 15 residues. CDR1 LNHNV and CDR2 YYDKDF come from the germline V gene (reference sequence). CDR3 sequence: CATSRVSGAPNEQFF. The CDR3 bases are TGTGCCACCAGCAGAGTGAGCGGGGCCCCCAATGAGCAGTTCTTC.

This clone occurred once. DNA of the CDR3: TGTGCCAGCAGTGGCGGGAGGGCCGGATACGAGCAGTACTTC. It translates to CASSGGRAGYEQYF. The genes are TRBV2 and TRBJ2-7; 9 bases agree with TRBD2. The CDR3 length is 14 residues. V was clipped by 4 bases and J by 4 bases; unmatched bases: 5. Germline CDR1 is SNHLY and CDR2 is FYNNEI.